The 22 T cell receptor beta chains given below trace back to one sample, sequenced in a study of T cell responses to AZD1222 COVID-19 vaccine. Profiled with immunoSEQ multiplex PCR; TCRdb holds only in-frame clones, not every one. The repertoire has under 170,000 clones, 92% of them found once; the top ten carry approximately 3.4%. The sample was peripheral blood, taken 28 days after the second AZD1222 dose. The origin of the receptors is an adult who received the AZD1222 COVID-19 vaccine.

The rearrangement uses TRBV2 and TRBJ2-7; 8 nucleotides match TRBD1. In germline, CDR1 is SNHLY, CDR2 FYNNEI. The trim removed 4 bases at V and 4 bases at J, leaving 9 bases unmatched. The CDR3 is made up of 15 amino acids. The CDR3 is CASSVGQGPIYEQYF. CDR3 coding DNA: TGTGCCAGCAGTGTTGGACAGGGACCAATATACGAGCAGTACTTC.

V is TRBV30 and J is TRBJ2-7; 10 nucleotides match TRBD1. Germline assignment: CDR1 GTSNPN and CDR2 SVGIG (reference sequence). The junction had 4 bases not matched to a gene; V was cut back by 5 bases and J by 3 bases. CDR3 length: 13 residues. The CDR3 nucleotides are TGTGCCTGGTCAGGGACAGGGGACTACGAGCAGTACTTC. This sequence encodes CAWSGTGDYEQYF.

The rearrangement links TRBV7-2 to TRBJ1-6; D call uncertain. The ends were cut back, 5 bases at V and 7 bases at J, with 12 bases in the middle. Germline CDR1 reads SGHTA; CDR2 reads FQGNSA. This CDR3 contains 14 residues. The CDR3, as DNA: TGTGCCAGCAGCCCACAGAGGCAGAATTCACCCCTCCACTTT. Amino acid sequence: CASSPQRQNSPLHF.

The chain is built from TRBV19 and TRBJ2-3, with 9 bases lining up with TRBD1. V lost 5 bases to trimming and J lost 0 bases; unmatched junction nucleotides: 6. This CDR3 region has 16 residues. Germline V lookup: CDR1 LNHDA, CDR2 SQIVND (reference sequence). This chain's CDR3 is CASSGRDRDSTDTQYF. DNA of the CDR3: TGTGCCAGTAGTGGCCGGGACAGGGATAGCACAGATACGCAGTATTTT.

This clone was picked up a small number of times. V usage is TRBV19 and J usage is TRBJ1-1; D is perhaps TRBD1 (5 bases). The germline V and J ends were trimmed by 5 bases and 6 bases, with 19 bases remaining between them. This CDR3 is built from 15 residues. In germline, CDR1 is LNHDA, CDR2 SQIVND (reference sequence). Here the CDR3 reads CASSAPPGGWAEAFF. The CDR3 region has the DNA TGTGCCAGTAGTGCTCCCCCCGGGGGGTGGGCTGAAGCTTTCTTT.

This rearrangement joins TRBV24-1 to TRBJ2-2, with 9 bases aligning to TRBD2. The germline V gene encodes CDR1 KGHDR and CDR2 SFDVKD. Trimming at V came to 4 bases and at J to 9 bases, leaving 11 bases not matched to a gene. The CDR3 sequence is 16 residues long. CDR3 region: CATSEARGGRGRELFF. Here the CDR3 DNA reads TGTGCCACCAGTGAGGCCCGCGGCGGGAGGGGCAGGGAGCTGTTTTTT.

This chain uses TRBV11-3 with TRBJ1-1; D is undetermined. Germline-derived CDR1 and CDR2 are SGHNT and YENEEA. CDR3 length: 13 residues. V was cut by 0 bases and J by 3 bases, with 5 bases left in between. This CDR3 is CASSLDGHTEAFF. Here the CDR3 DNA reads TGTGCCAGCAGCTTAGACGGTCACACTGAAGCTTTCTTT. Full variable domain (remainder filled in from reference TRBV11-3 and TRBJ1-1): EAGVVQSPRYKIIEKKQPVAFWCNPISGHNTLYWYLQNLGQGPELLIRYENEEAVDDSQLPKDRFSAERLKGVDSTLKIQPAELGDSAVYLCASSLDGHTEAFFGQGTRLTVV.

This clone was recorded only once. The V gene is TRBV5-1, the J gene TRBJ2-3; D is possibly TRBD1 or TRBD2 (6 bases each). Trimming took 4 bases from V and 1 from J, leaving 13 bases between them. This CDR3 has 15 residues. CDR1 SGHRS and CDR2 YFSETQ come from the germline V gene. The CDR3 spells CASSGGLGGTDTQYF. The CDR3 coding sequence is TGCGCCAGCAGCGGGGGGCTGGGTGGCACAGATACGCAGTATTTT.

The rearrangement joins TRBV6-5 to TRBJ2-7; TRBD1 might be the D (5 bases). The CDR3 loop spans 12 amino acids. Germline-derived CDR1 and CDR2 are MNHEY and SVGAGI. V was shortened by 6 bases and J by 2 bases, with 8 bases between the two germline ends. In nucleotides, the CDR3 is TGTGCCAGCAGGACAGTAGCCTACGAGCAGTACTTC. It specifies CASRTVAYEQYF.

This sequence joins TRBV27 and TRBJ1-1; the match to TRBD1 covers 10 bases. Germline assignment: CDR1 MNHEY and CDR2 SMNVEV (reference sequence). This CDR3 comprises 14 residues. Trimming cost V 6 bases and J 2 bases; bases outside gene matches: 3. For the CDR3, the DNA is TGTGCCAGCAGGGGACAGGGGTTCAACACTGAAGCTTTCTTT. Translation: CASRGQGFNTEAFF.

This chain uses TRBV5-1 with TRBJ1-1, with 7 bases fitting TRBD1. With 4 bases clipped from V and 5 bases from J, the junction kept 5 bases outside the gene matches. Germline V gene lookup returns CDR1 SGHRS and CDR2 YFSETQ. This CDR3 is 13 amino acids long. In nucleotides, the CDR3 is TGCGCCAGCAGCGTTGGGACAGATACTGAAGCTTTCTTT. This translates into CASSVGTDTEAFF.

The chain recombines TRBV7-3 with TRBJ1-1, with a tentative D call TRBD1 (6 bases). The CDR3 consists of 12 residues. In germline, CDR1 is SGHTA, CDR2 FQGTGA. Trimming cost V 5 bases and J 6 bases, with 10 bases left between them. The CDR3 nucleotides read TGTGCCAGCAGCACAGGGTCCTCTGAAGCTTTCTTT. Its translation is CASSTGSSEAFF.

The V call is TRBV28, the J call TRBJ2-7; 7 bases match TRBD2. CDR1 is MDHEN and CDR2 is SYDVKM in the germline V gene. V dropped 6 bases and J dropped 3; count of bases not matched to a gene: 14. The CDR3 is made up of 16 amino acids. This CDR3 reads CASSEIRMGGSYEQYF. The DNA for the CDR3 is TGTGCCAGCAGCGAAATTCGGATGGGGGGGAGCTACGAGCAGTACTTC.

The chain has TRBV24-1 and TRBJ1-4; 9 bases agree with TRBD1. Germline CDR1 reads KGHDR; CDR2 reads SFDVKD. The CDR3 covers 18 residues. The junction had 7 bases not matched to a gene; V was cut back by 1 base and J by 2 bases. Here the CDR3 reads CATSDFRDRVATNEKLFF. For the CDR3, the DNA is TGTGCCACCAGTGATTTCAGGGACAGGGTAGCCACTAATGAAAAACTGTTTTTT.

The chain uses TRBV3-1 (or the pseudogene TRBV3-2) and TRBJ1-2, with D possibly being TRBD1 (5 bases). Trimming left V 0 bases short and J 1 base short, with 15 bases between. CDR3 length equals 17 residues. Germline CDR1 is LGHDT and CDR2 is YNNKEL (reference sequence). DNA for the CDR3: TGTGCCAGCAGCCAAGATTGGGCGGGACTGATTAACTATGGCTACACCTTC. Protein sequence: CASSQDWAGLINYGYTF.

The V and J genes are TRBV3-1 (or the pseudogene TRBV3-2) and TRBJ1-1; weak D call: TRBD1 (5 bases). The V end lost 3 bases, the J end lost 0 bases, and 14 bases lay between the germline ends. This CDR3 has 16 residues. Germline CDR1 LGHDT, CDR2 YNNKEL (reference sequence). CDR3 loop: CASSQDQGVLNTEAFF. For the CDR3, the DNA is TGTGCCAGCAGCCAGGACCAGGGAGTTCTGAACACTGAAGCTTTCTTT.

The CDR3 nucleotides read TGTGCCAGCAGTCTCCAGTGGGAACTAGTCTACGAGCAGTACTTC. Translating gives CASSLQWELVYEQYF. The gene calls are TRBV28 and TRBJ2-7, with D possibly TRBD2 on 5 matching bases. The CDR3 length is 15 residues. Germline assignment: CDR1 MDHEN and CDR2 SYDVKM. With 5 bases removed from V and 3 bases from J, the gap between germline ends came to 17 bases.

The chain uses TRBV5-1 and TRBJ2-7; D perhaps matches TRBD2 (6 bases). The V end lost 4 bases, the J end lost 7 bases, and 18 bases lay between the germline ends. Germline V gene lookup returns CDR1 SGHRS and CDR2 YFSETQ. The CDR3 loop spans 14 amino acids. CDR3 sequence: CASSLGLSSGEQYF. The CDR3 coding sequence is TGCGCCAGCAGCCTGGGACTCTCCTCAGGGGAGCAGTACTTC.

Here the CDR3 reads CASSILGDRILYGYTF. The CDR3 region has the DNA TGTGCCAGTAGTATACTGGGGGACAGGATCCTCTATGGCTACACCTTC. The rearrangement uses TRBV19 and TRBJ1-2; TRBD1 matches 8 bases. The V segment lost 2 bases and the J segment 4 bases; nucleotides outside the gene matches: 9. The CDR3 consists of 16 residues. In germline, CDR1 is LNHDA, CDR2 SQIVND (reference sequence). Using reference TRBV19 and TRBJ1-2 for the parts outside the CDR3, the full variable domain is DGGITQSPKYLFRKEGQNVTLSCEQNLNHDAMYWYRQDPGQGLRLIYYSQIVNDFQKGDIAEGYSVSREKKESFPLTVTSAQKNPTAFYLCASSILGDRILYGYTFGSGTRLTVV.

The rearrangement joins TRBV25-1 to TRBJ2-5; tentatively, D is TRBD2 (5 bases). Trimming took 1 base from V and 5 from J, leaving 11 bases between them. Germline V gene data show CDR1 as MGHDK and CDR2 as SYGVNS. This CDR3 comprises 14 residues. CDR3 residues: CASSESARGETQYF. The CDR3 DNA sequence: TGTGCCAGCAGTGAATCGGCTAGAGGGGAGACCCAGTACTTC.

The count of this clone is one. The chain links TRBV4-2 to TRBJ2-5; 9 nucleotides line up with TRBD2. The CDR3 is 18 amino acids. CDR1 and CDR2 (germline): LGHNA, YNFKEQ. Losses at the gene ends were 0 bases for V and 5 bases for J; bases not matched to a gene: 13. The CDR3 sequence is CASSQDLGLAGNGETQYF. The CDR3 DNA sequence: TGTGCCAGCAGCCAAGACTTAGGGCTAGCGGGAAATGGGGAGACCCAGTACTTC.

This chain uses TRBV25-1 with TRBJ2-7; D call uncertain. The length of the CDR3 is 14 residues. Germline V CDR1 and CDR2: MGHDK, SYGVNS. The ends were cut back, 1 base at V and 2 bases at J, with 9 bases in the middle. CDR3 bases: TGTGCCAGCAGTGAATCCCCCGGGCCCTACGAGCAGTACTTC. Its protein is CASSESPGPYEQYF.